Presented here are 28 T cell receptor beta chains from one specimen sequenced in a study of regulatory T cells in long-lasting Graves disease. With iRepertoire HTBI primers and Arm-PCR of CDR3 regions, TCR beta libraries were built. Using its own MiXCR run on the multiplex PCR reads, TCRdb lists one record per CDR3 protein. Among roughly 420,000 distinct CDR3 sequences, 16% were seen once, and the ten largest hold roughly 23%. Time point in this sample: newly diagnosed GD, antithyroid drugs for less than 3 months. From PBMCs, RNA was extracted and then used to make the TCR library. These same records also appear under a second study, on T cells in Graves' hyperthyroidism and ophthalmopathy.

The sequences come from peripheral blood mononuclear cells (PBMCs), collected at new diagnosis, from a patient treated with antithyroid drugs. These receptors originate from a woman between 18 and 29 years old with Graves disease.

Notes on this clonotype: The germline gene is not matched at one end of the junction; a read error may be the cause. The gene calls are TRBV7-9 and TRBJ2-1; D might be TRBD2 (6 bases). Per the germline V gene, CDR1 is SEHNR and CDR2 is FQNEAQ (reference sequence). The CDR3 has 16 amino acids. The CDR3 nucleotides are TGCGCCAGCAGCTTTTTGGCGGGAAGCACTACCAATGAGCAGTTCTTC. It translates to CASSFLAGSTTNEQFF.

The genes are TRBV28 and TRBJ2-3; the D call may be TRBD1 or TRBD2 (6 bases each). The assigned J gene may be wrong: the sequence end matches TRBJ2-5 better. Germline CDR1 reads MDHEN; CDR2 reads SYDVKM. This CDR3 contains 15 residues. CDR3 nucleotides: TGTGCCAGCAGTTTGCTATTTGGGGGGCGGGAGACCCAGTACTTC. This encodes CASSLLFGGRETQYF.

V gene TRBV7-9 combines with J gene TRBJ1-4; 10 bases map to TRBD1. The CDR3 loop spans 15 amino acids. J was trimmed by 7 bases and V by 5 bases; bases with no gene match: 7. Looked up from germline, CDR1 is SEHNR and CDR2 is FQNEAQ (reference sequence). CDR3 bases: TGTGCCAGCAGCACGGGACAGGGGCGAGGTGAAAAACTGTTTTTT. Translated: CASSTGQGRGEKLFF. Variable domain in full (rest from reference TRBV7-9 and TRBJ1-4): DTGVSQNPRHKITKRGQNVTFRCDPISEHNRLYWYRQTLGQGPEFLTYFQNEAQLEKSRLLSDRFSAERPKGSFSTLEIQRTEQGDSAMYLCASSTGQGRGEKLFFGSGTQLSVL.

This clonotype showed up many times. The chain recombines TRBV7-8 with TRBJ2-7; 16 bases map to TRBD2. V lost 2 bases, J lost 3 bases, and 10 bases stayed unmatched. The CDR3 has 19 residues. Germline CDR1 and CDR2: SGHVS and FQNEAQ. The CDR3 bases are TGTGCCAGCAGCTTACCGACGGGACTAGCGGGAGGGAGGAACTACGAGCAGTACTTC. It is translated as CASSLPTGLAGGRNYEQYF.

This clonotype was seen ten or more times. The rearrangement links TRBV13 to TRBJ2-7; the D gene is possibly TRBD1 (5 bases). The CDR3 is 13 amino acids. CDR1 is PRHDT and CDR2 is FYEKMQ in the germline V gene (reference sequence). Trimming took off 5 bases at V and 3 bases at J, with 11 bases between the two ends. CDR3 region: CASSQGAIYEQYF. As DNA, the CDR3 is TGTGCCAGCAGCCAAGGGGCGATCTACGAGCAGTACTTC.

This clonotype was found many times. The chain recombines TRBV27 with TRBJ2-7, with 8 bases aligning to TRBD1. J was trimmed by 3 bases and V by 8 bases; bases with no gene match: 6. The CDR3 runs to 13 residues. Per germline, CDR1 MNHEY and CDR2 SMNVEV (reference sequence). This chain's CDR3 is CASQDRERYEQYF. The CDR3 DNA follows: TGTGCCAGCCAGGACAGGGAACGCTACGAGCAGTACTTC.

This clonotype appeared many times. The rearrangement uses TRBV20-1 and TRBJ2-1; TRBD2 matches at 7 bases. The CDR3 runs to 15 residues. Unmatched junction bases numbered 9, after V lost 0 bases and J lost 7 bases. From germline, CDR1 is DFQATT and CDR2 SNEGSKA (reference sequence). CDR3 loop: CSARDLATSRNEQFF. The CDR3 coding sequence is TGCAGTGCTAGAGATTTGGCGACTAGCCGGAATGAGCAGTTCTTC.

This clonotype occurred many times. J is TRBJ2-4 and V is TRBV12-3 or TRBV12-4; either TRBD1 or TRBD2 may supply D (5 bases each). Trimming cost V 3 bases and J 1 base, with 10 bases left between them. The CDR3 has 15 amino acids. CDR3 DNA sequence: TGTGCCAGCAGTTTGCTAGGGACGGCCAAAAACATTCAGTACTTC. This translates into CASSLLGTAKNIQYF.

The V gene is TRBV11-1, the J gene TRBJ1-2, with no clear D. CDR3 length equals 13 residues. V shed 0 bases and J shed 8 bases, with 10 bases lying between them. CDR1 SGHAT and CDR2 FQDESV come from the germline V gene (reference sequence). The CDR3 region is CASSLARAGGYTF. Here the CDR3 DNA reads TGTGCCAGCAGCTTAGCCCGGGCCGGCGGCTACACCTTC.

This clonotype came up many times. V usage is TRBV20-1 and J usage is TRBJ2-7; 9 nucleotides align to TRBD1. V shed 5 bases, J shed 5 bases, and the junction held 4 bases outside the gene matches. This CDR3 has 12 amino acids. Germline V gene lookup returns CDR1 DFQATT and CDR2 SNEGSKA (reference sequence). The CDR3 is CSAGQGRNEQYF. DNA for the CDR3: TGCAGTGCTGGACAGGGGAGAAACGAGCAGTACTTC.

The genes are TRBV7-9 and TRBJ2-1; either TRBD1 or TRBD2 may supply D (6 bases each). Germline V gene data show CDR1 as SEHNR and CDR2 as FQNEAQ (reference sequence). This CDR3 region has 17 residues. Between the trimmed V and J ends, which lost 1 base and 7 bases, there was a span of 20 bases. The CDR3 DNA follows: TGTGCCAGCAGCTTAGTAGGGGGAGCGGGTTTGGGAAATGAGCAGTTCTTC. Protein product: CASSLVGGAGLGNEQFF.

This clonotype was recorded many times. V gene TRBV7-3 combines with J gene TRBJ2-1; 16 bases are shared with TRBD2. Trimming at V came to 5 bases and at J to 9 bases, leaving 7 bases not matched to a gene. CDR3 length equals 16 residues. Germline CDR1 SGHTA, CDR2 FQGTGA. The CDR3 here is CASSIGGTSGRVEQFF. The CDR3 DNA reads TGTGCCAGCAGCATAGGGGGGACTAGCGGGAGGGTTGAGCAGTTCTTC.

This clonotype has more than one count but fewer than ten. A much larger clone lies one base from this, so it may be a read error. The CDR3 bases are TGTGCCAGCAGTCCCTATCCTAGCGGTTACTGCGAGCAGTACTTC. It translates to CASSPYPSGYCEQYF. The chain links TRBV12-3 or TRBV12-4 to TRBJ2-7, with 7 bases fitting TRBD2. The CDR3 extends over 15 amino acids. With 5 bases clipped from V and 6 bases from J, the junction kept 13 bases outside the gene matches.

In DNA form, the CDR3 reads TGTGCCAGCAGTTACCTAGGTCCCTACGAGCAGTACTTC. Translated: CASSYLGPYEQYF. The chain links TRBV28 to TRBJ2-7; D remains unclear. CDR3 length: 13 residues. V was clipped by 4 bases and J by 2 bases, with 9 bases between them. Germline CDR1 and CDR2: MDHEN and SYDVKM.

This clonotype appeared many times. The V call is TRBV9, the J call TRBJ2-7, with a possible D match to TRBD1 (6 bases). V was trimmed by 4 bases and J by 3 bases, leaving 11 bases between them. The CDR3 is 13 residues long. CDR1 SGDLS and CDR2 YYNGEE come from the germline V gene. The CDR3 reads CASSYETGYEQYF. As DNA, the CDR3 is TGTGCCAGCAGCTACGAGACAGGCTACGAGCAGTACTTC.

Ten or more counts support this clonotype. V usage is TRBV6-1 and J usage is TRBJ2-1; perhaps TRBD2 as D (5 bases). This CDR3 has 15 residues. The germline CDR1 and CDR2 sequences are MNHNS and SASEGT. The ends were cut back, 7 bases at V and 5 bases at J, with 18 bases in the middle. The CDR3 coding sequence is TGTGCCAGCAAACTAGGACTCGACCCTAACAATGAGCAGTTCTTC. Encoded protein: CASKLGLDPNNEQFF.

This clonotype was seen more than once but under ten times. V gene TRBV7-9 combines with J gene TRBJ2-7; the match to TRBD1 covers 7 bases. Germline V gives CDR1 SEHNR, CDR2 FQNEAQ (reference sequence). Germline trimming cut 3 bases from V and 5 bases from J; bases unmatched to any gene: 16. The CDR3 is 17 amino acids. CDR3 sequence reads: CASSFTPDRDLSHEQYF. CDR3 in DNA: TGTGCCAGCAGCTTTACGCCCGACAGGGATTTGTCTCACGAGCAGTACTTC.

This clonotype was counted at least ten times. The rearrangement uses TRBV20-1 and TRBJ2-1; weak D call: TRBD2 (6 bases). Germline V gene lookup returns CDR1 DFQATT and CDR2 SNEGSKA (reference sequence). CDR3 size: 14 residues. The V end lost 4 bases, the J end lost 4 bases, and 14 bases lay between the germline ends. The DNA of the CDR3 is TGCAGTGCTACGACGGGGGAACGGTACAATGAGCAGTTCTTC. Translating gives CSATTGERYNEQFF.

This clonotype showed up just a few times. The CDR3 sequence is CASSQWIGRGETQYF. Here the CDR3 DNA reads TGTGCCAGCAGCCAGTGGATAGGGAGAGGGGAGACCCAGTACTTC. V usage is TRBV14 and J usage is TRBJ2-5; a weak D match, TRBD2 (5 bases). Trimming cost V 3 bases and J 5 bases, with 16 bases left between them. The CDR3 runs 15 residues. Germline V CDR1 and CDR2: SGHDN, FVKESK.

This clonotype was observed a handful of times. This rearrangement joins TRBV6-1 to TRBJ2-1, with 8 bases lining up with TRBD2. V shed 5 bases and J 4 bases; nucleotides not matched to a gene: 10. Germline V CDR1 and CDR2: MNHNS, SASEGT. The CDR3 sequence is 16 residues long. CDR3 in amino acids: CASSNANSGMYNEQFF. As DNA, the CDR3 is TGTGCCAGCAGTAATGCTAATAGCGGGATGTACAATGAGCAGTTCTTC.

This clonotype was counted ten times or more. The J gene is TRBJ2-3, the V gene TRBV5-5; TRBD1 agrees at 9 bases. CDR1 is SGHKS and CDR2 is YYEKEE in the germline V gene (reference sequence). This CDR3 spans 15 amino acids. Germline trimming cut 4 bases from V and 0 bases from J; bases unmatched to any gene: 3. In DNA, the CDR3 is TGTGCCAGCAGCAGTGGGACAGGGAGCACAGATACGCAGTATTTT. Translating it yields CASSSGTGSTDTQYF.

The chain couples TRBV30 to TRBJ2-7; the match to TRBD2 covers 11 bases. Per the germline V gene, CDR1 is GTSNPN and CDR2 is SVGIG (reference sequence). The CDR3 length is 16 residues. Trimming at V came to 2 bases and at J to 3 bases, leaving 9 bases not matched to a gene. The chain's CDR3 is CAWSSPLAGGYYEQYF. In DNA form, the CDR3 reads TGTGCCTGGAGTTCTCCTCTAGCGGGAGGTTACTACGAGCAGTACTTC.

There are many counts of this clonotype. The chain recombines TRBV5-6 with TRBJ2-7; D not resolved. Germline V lookup: CDR1 SGHDT, CDR2 YYEEEE. Trimming shortened V by 0 bases and J by 0 bases, and 7 bases separated the two germline ends. CDR3 length: 14 residues. CDR3 sequence: CASSLDFSSYEQYF. CDR3 bases: TGTGCCAGCAGCTTGGACTTCAGCTCCTACGAGCAGTACTTC. The full variable domain, completed using reference TRBV5-6 and TRBJ2-7, is DAGVTQSPTHLIKTRGQQVTLRCSPKSGHDTVSWYQQALGQGPQFIFQYYEEEERQRGNFPDRFSGHQFPNYSSELNVNALLLGDSALYLCASSLDFSSYEQYFGPGTRLTVT.

The table lists this clonotype with a few counts. The chain uses TRBV20-1 and TRBJ2-7; the D gene is possibly TRBD2 (5 bases). V dropped 0 bases and J dropped 0 bases, with 15 bases sitting between them. Germline V gene lookup returns CDR1 DFQATT and CDR2 SNEGSKA (reference sequence). This CDR3 is 16 amino acids long. As DNA, the CDR3 is TGCAGTGCTAGAGATCCAGCGGAGTCCCCCTCCTACGAGCAGTACTTC. Amino acid sequence: CSARDPAESPSYEQYF.

The V and J genes are TRBV6-1 and TRBJ2-2, with no clear D. The CDR3 has 15 residues. Trimming left V 6 bases short and J 10 bases short, with 21 bases between. Looked up from germline, CDR1 is MNHNS and CDR2 is SASEGT. The CDR3 DNA reads as TGTGCCAGCAGAAACGAGGTCCACGGTAGGACGGAGCTGTTTTTT. It specifies CASRNEVHGRTELFF.

This clonotype was seen repeatedly, ten times or more. The chain links TRBV3-1 to TRBJ1-1, with D uncertain. Germline V gene sequence: CDR1 LGHDT, CDR2 YNNKEL (reference sequence). The CDR3 sequence is 11 residues long. The V gene lost 11 bases and the J gene lost 11 bases, with 18 bases spanning the gap. Here the CDR3 DNA reads TGTGCCGCCTCAGGTAAACAAGGGGCTTTCTTT. It encodes CAASGKQGAFF. The full variable domain, in which reference TRBV3-1 and TRBJ1-1 provide the parts outside the CDR3, is DTAVSQTPKYLVTQMGNDKSIKCEQNLGHDTMYWYKQDSKKFLKIMFSYNNKELIINETVPNRFSPKSPDKAHLNLHINSLELGDSAVYFCAASGKQGAFFGQGTRLTVV.

The sample holds many counts of this clonotype. The chain joins TRBV11-2 to TRBJ1-1; D gene uncertain. Germline V lookup: CDR1 SGHAT, CDR2 FQNNGV. V was pared by 0 bases and J by 8 bases, with 10 bases between. There are 13 residues in the CDR3. This CDR3 is CASSLDRRTEAFF. CDR3 coding DNA: TGTGCCAGCAGCTTAGATCGGCGTACCGAAGCTTTCTTT.

This clonotype was observed a few times. This chain joins TRBV30 and TRBJ2-7, with TRBD2 matching 10 bases. CDR1 is GTSNPN and CDR2 is SVGIG in the germline V gene (reference sequence). CDR3 size: 15 residues. The CDR3 DNA follows: TGTGCGACGGTCCTAGCGGGAGACAACTACTACGAGCAGTACTTC. This gives the protein CATVLAGDNYYEQYF. Using reference TRBV30 and TRBJ2-7 for the parts outside the CDR3, the full variable domain is SQTIHQWPATLVQPVGSPLSLECTVEGTSNPNLYWYRQAAGRGLQLLFYSVGIGQISSEVPQNLSASRPQDRQFILSSKKLLLSDSGFYLCATVLAGDNYYEQYFGPGTRLTVT.